This T cell receptor beta chain was sequenced in a study of blood T cell repertoires in COVID-19 (dated by TCRdb to about 2020). With regard to the full study: The collaborator samples originated in the United States, Italy and Spain and spanned the acute and convalescent phases of COVID-19. The prospective study material was composed of cDNA or gDNA derived from T cells, B-cell-depleted T cells, or PBMCs. The dataset comprised deeply sampled blood TCRbeta repertoires from subjects exposed to, actively infected with, or recovered from COVID-19. A freely available public database, intended as a resource for researchers studying the immune response to SARS-CoV-2, is where the repertoires were released. Samples came from the ongoing ImmuneRACE study (first 160 participants) plus 1,254 subjects from 6 global collaborators. The sample metadata nearly always contained a de-identified subject ID, COVID-19 status, age in years and sex. Where available, HLA class I and class II types were obtained from metadata supplied by the sample provider rather than from assay-based typing. The research as a whole found: The amount of clinical and demographic metadata varied by source and participant and was provided uncurated.

The collaborating institutions used their own protocols to collect whole blood in K2EDTA tubes. For TCRbeta analysis, collaborators shipped samples in one of three forms: frozen whole blood, isolated PBMCs, or DNA extracted from either of those sample types. A remark on this clone: Its antigen specificity is not known. No much larger clone exists at a distance of one base, and base qualities are not known.

TCRbeta CDR3 regions were amplified from genomic DNA using the immunoSEQ Assay, a bias-controlled multiplex PCR. As for the authors' bioinformatics: Within the assay, amplification of reference gene primers was used to estimate how many nucleated cells each sample contained. Sequence reads were collapsed and filtered to measure the absolute abundance of every unique TCRbeta CDR3 rearrangement. For each sample, productive Simpson clonality was calculated by taking the square root of Simpson's diversity index across productive rearrangements. TCRdb took this table from immuneACCESS and kept in-frame rearrangements with V and J called. Such tables lack part of the clones; where checked against another copy, unresolved V genes explain under half of the gap, and the rest is unexplained. The V and J calls and clone size come from that table; D and trimming were worked out from the DNA. The sample yields about 190,000 clones; around 90% were counted once. 0.55% to 0.8% of the sample goes to the ten largest clones.

Measured from the cysteine to the phenylalanine, the CDR3 is 15 residues long. The retained sequence is limited to the CDR3, 45 bases, with the frame set at the first base. V lost 6 bases and J lost 2 bases, and the count of bases not matched to a germline gene is 8. The germline V gene (reference sequence) supplies CDR1 LNHDA and CDR2 SQIVND. The sequence was collected from a man between 45 and 60 years old with acute or convalescent COVID-19. The chain couples TRBV19 to TRBJ2-7; a stretch of 9 junction bases matches TRBD1. Sample: peripheral blood. The CDR3 protein sequence reads: CASSRQGGGTYEQYF. The bases read TGTGCCAGTAGCCGACAGGGGGGAGGGACCTACGAGCAGTACTTC.